These 16 T cell receptor delta chains share one sample of origin, sequenced in a study of γδ T cells in repeated Plasmodium falciparum infection. Gammadelta T cells were flow-sorted from PBMC into Vgamma9/Vdelta2+ and Vdelta2-negative populations for bulk analysis. TCRdb re-analyzed the multiplex PCR reads via CATT. The table includes approximately 53,000 delta-chain clones, around 1.7% detected once. Input material: gamma-delta T cells from blood. The receptors originated from a pool of human donors (malaria-infected and uninfected, not separated).

About this clone: This likely came from a read error, as a far larger clone is one base away. This specimen includes other DNA sequences encoding the same CDR3. This sequence joins TRDV1 and TRDJ1; TRDD3 agrees at 8 bases. This CDR3 region has 17 residues. Germline CDR1 and CDR2: TSWWSYY and QGS. The CDR3 nucleotides read TGTGCCCTTGGGGGCGGATGGGGGATCCAATACACCGATAAACTCATCTTT. Protein product: CALGGGWGIQYTDKLIF.

This clone was seen more than once but under ten times. The J gene is TRDJ1, the V gene TRDV1; 10 nucleotides align to TRDD3. TCRdb is silent on the J gene; assignment here came from matching the DNA to germline. J gave up 9 bases and V 9 bases, and 16 bases lay outside the gene matches. CDR3 length equals 15 residues. In germline, CDR1 is TSWWSYY, CDR2 QGS. CDR3 sequence reads: CALALLRGWGIELIF. The CDR3 DNA is TGTGCTCTGGCCCTTCTACGTGGCTGGGGGATAGAACTCATCTTT.

In the case of this clone: The TCRdb protein, from a much larger clone, departs from this DNA's translation at residue 13, likely by read error; the protein shown derives from the DNA. The V and J genes are TRDV3 and TRDJ1; 10 bases map to TRDD3. No J gene is reported in TCRdb; it was inferred here by comparing the DNA with germline. The CDR3 has 21 residues. Germline V CDR1 and CDR2: TVYSNPD, GDNSRS (reference sequence). V shed 1 base and J 2 bases; nucleotides not matched to a gene: 25. CDR3 sequence (DNA): TGTGCCTTTAAAGGTGGGGTTCCTTTCCACTGGGGGATGAAGGGAACCGATAAACTCATCTTT. This translates into CAFKGGVPFHWGMKGTDKLIF.

The table lists this clone with many counts. The V and J genes are TRDV1 and TRDJ1; 8 positions agree with TRDD3. J was trimmed by 0 bases and V by 4 bases; bases with no gene match: 19. The CDR3 runs 20 residues. Germline V gene data show CDR1 as TSWWSYY and CDR2 as QGS. The DNA for the CDR3 is TGTGCTCTTGGGGGTTGGTGGAATCCTACTGGGGGGTTCTACACCGATAAACTCATCTTT. This encodes CALGGWWNPTGGFYTDKLIF.

Comments on this clone: TCRdb assigns this DNA the protein of a much larger clone, which departs from its translation at residue 24; this likely reflects a read error, and the protein shown comes from translating the DNA. The chain carries TRDV1 and TRDJ1; a weak D match, TRDD3 (5 bases). No J gene was available from TCRdb, and it was assigned here by a germline match of the DNA. The CDR3 is 28 residues long. Germline V CDR1 and CDR2: TSWWSYY, QGS. The CDR3 region is CALGELPPYRPGVLEAPVSRRHTNKLIF. The CDR3 DNA is TGTGCTCTTGGGGAACTCCCCCCATACAGACCAGGAGTACTGGAGGCCCCTGTCTCCCGTCGACACACCAATAAACTCATCTTT.

As to this clone: A far larger clone is only one base removed, so a read error is likely. This sample includes further DNA sequences coding for the same CDR3. The rearrangement uses TRDV1 and TRDJ1; 9 nucleotides line up with TRDD3. Trimming took 1 base from V and 0 from J; bases not matched to a gene: 36. The germline V gene has CDR1 TSWWSYY and CDR2 QGS. This CDR3 region has 27 residues. CDR3 coding DNA: TGTGCTCTTGGGGAACCATCAGTTAAAGCGTTTAGGAGCGAACAACTGGGGGACACCTGGTACACCGATAAACTCATCTTT. This gives the protein CALGEPSVKAFRSEQLGDTWYTDKLIF.

This clone was picked up many times. This rearrangement joins TRDV1 to TRDJ1; TRDD3 aligns across 12 bases. The CDR3 consists of 21 residues. Germline-derived CDR1 and CDR2 are TSWWSYY and QGS. Losses at the gene ends were 6 bases for V and 2 bases for J; bases not matched to a gene: 22. CDR3 sequence reads: CALGRGLLLLHWGILTDKLIF. As DNA, the CDR3 is TGTGCTCTTGGTCGAGGCCTTCTCCTCCTCCACTGGGGGATACTTACCGATAAACTCATCTTT.

To note about this clone: It is likely a read error: a sequence one base away is far more abundant. Other DNA sequences from this sample encode an identical CDR3 as well. The V gene was identified as TRDV1, while no J gene was called; the tabulated D call, TRDD3, remains unverified against the DNA. In germline, CDR1 is TSWWSYY, CDR2 QGS. The CDR3 is made up of 21 amino acids. In DNA, the CDR3 is TGTGCTCTTGGGGAACCCCCTTTACACGTACGGGGTACATTATACACCGATAAACTCATATTT. Translation gives CALGEPPLHVRGTLYTDKLIF.

This clone was seen more than once but under ten times. The TCRdb protein, from a much larger clone, departs from this DNA's translation at residue 18, likely by read error; the protein shown derives from the DNA. The V gene reported is TRDV1; the J gene is uncalled; the table names TRDD3, a call not compared with the DNA. The CDR3 length is 21 residues. Germline V gives CDR1 TSWWSYY, CDR2 QGS. CDR3 residues: CALGERYFNTIRDTRVVDLIF. The CDR3 coding sequence is TGTGCTCTTGGGGAAAGGTATTTTAATACTATAAGGGATACGAGAGTGGTGGATCTCATCTTT.

Concerning this clone itself: This DNA's translation differs at residue 6 from TCRdb's protein, which comes from a much larger clone; a read error is likely, and the protein shown is translated from the DNA. CDR3 coding DNA: TGTGCTCTTGGGGAAATCTTTCCTACGAGGACCCTAAACTGGGGGATAGACACCGATAAACTCATCTTT. Amino acid sequence: CALGEIFPTRTLNWGIDTDKLIF. The chain recombines TRDV1 with TRDJ1; 11 nucleotides align to TRDD3. The CDR3 totals 23 residues. The germline V gene encodes CDR1 TSWWSYY and CDR2 QGS. Trimming took 2 bases from V and 0 from J; bases not matched to a gene: 23.

This clone was counted many times. TCRdb pairs this DNA with a much larger clone's protein that differs at residue 14, likely a read error; the protein shown was translated from the DNA. The assigned J gene is TRDJ1, but the V gene is uncalled; the D call of TRDD3 is as the table states it, not checked on the DNA. The length of the CDR3 is 16 residues. CDR3 region: CALGEVPAYTTDKPIF. CDR3 DNA sequence: TGTGCTCTTGGGGAAGTACCCGCCTATACCACCGATAAACCCATCTTT.

This clone has a handful of counts. The protein given by TCRdb reflects a much larger clone and differs at residue 15 from this DNA's translation, likely from a read error; the protein shown is the DNA's translation. The chain has TRDV1 and TRDJ1; 13 nucleotides agree with TRDD3. No J gene was available from TCRdb, and it was assigned here by a germline match of the DNA. The CDR3 sequence is 20 residues long. Germline V gene sequence: CDR1 TSWWSYY, CDR2 QGS. Trimming at V came to 0 bases and at J to 3 bases, leaving 13 bases not matched to a gene. This chain's CDR3 is CALGELGLFTGGYDPDKLIF. The CDR3 nucleotides are TGTGCTCTTGGGGAACTAGGTCTCTTTACTGGGGGATACGACCCCGATAAACTCATCTTT.

This clone occurred many times. A far larger clone differs by one base, so this is likely a read error. The same CDR3 can be traced to other DNA sequences in this sample. This chain's CDR3 is CAFGGSSPLGDTGSACLRIATYTDKLIF. The DNA for the CDR3 is TGTGCCTTTGGTGGTTCCTCCCCGCTGGGGGATACGGGGAGCGCATGTTTACGGATAGCTACATACACCGATAAACTCATCTTT. The rearrangement joins TRDV3 to TRDJ1; 12 positions match TRDD3. V gave up 2 bases and J gave up 0 bases; unmatched junction bases: 43. Germline loops: CDR1 TVYSNPD, CDR2 GDNSRS (reference sequence). The CDR3 loop spans 28 amino acids.

This clone appeared many times. The protein held in TCRdb is that of a much larger clone and does not match this DNA's translation at residue 19, likely because of a read error; the protein shown is translated from the DNA. V usage is TRDV1 and J usage is TRDJ1; 10 bases are shared with TRDD3. This CDR3 is built from 20 residues. Per germline, CDR1 TSWWSYY and CDR2 QGS. The CDR3 here is CALGENSCGLLLWGIQKLTF. CDR3 nucleotides: TGTGCTCTTGGGGAAAATTCCTGCGGCCTTCTCCTGTGGGGGATACAGAAACTCACCTTT.

This clone was detected ten times or more. TCRdb's protein for this DNA is that of a much larger clone and differs from the translation at residue 16, likely a read error; the protein shown is the DNA translation. The chain couples TRDV1 to TRDJ1, with TRDD3 matching 9 bases. Here the J gene came from matching the DNA to germline, since TCRdb omits it. The V and J ends lost 2 bases and 7 bases, in that order; junction bases with no gene match: 23. Germline lookup yields CDR1 TSWWSYY and CDR2 QGS. The CDR3 totals 20 residues. This CDR3 reads CALGEGAPLRPGDTVGKLIF. CDR3 bases: TGTGCTCTTGGGGAAGGAGCGCCTTTACGTCCGGGGGATACAGTCGGTAAACTCATCTTT.

Remarks on this clone: This DNA translates differently at residue 19 from the TCRdb protein, which is that of a much larger clone; a read error is likely, and the protein shown is the DNA's own translation. V gene TRDV1 combines with J gene TRDJ1; possible D gene TRDD2, 6 bases. The CDR3 is 20 residues long. Germline CDR1 and CDR2: TSWWSYY and QGS. CDR3 in amino acids: CALVEPPPFLFGHSPDKLTF. CDR3 in DNA: TGTGCTCTTGTGGAACCCCCCCCTTTCCTATTCGGTCATTCCCCTGATAAACTCACCTTT.